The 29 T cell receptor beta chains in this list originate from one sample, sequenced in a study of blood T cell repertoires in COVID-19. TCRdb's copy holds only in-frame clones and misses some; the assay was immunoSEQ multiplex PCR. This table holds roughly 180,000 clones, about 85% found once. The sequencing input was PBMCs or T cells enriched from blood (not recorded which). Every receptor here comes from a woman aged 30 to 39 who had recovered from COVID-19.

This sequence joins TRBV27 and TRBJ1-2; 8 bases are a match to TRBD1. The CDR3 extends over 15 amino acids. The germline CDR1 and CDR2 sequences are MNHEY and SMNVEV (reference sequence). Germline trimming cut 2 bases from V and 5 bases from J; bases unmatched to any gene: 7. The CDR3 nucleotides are TGTGCCAGCAGTTTACGAGCAGGGGGCGGGTATGGCTACACCTTC. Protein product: CASSLRAGGGYGYTF.

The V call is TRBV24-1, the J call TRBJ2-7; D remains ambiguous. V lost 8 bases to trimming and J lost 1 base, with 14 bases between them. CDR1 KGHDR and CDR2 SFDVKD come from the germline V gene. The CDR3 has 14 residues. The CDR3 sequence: CATTCPEKSYEQYF. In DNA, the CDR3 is TGTGCCACCACCTGTCCAGAAAAGTCCTACGAGCAGTACTTC.

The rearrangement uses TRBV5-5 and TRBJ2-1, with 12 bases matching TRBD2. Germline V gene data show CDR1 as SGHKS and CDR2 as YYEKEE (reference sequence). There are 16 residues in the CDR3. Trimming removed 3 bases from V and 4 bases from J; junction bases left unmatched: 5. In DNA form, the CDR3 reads TGTGCCAGCAGCTGGACTAGCGGGATGCCATACAATGAGCAGTTCTTC. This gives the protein CASSWTSGMPYNEQFF.

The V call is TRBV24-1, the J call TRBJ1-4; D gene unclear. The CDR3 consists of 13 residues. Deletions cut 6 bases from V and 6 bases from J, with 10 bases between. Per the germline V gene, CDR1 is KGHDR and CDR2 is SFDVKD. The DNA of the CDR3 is TGTGCCACCAGTCGGGGTTCTGATGAAAAACTGTTTTTT. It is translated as CATSRGSDEKLFF.

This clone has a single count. CDR3 DNA sequence: TGTGCCAGCAGCAGACAGGGGAACACTGAAGCTTTCTTT. Its translation is CASSRQGNTEAFF. This sequence joins TRBV11-3 and TRBJ1-1, with 7 bases lining up with TRBD1. The CDR3 extends over 13 amino acids. Losses at the gene ends were 5 bases for V and 1 base for J; bases not matched to a gene: 1. Germline lookup yields CDR1 SGHNT and CDR2 YENEEA.

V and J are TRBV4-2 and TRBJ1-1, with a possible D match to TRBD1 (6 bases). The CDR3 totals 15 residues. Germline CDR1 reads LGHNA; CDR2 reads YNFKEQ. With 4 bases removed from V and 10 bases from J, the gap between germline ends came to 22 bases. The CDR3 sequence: CASSRGGPGVLRAFF. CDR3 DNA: TGTGCCAGCAGCCGGGGGGGCCCCGGAGTTCTTCGAGCTTTCTTT.

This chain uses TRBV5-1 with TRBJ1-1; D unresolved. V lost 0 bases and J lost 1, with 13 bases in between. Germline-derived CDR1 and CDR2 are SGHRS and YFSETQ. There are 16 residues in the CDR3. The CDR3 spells CASSLAVLSSNTEAFF. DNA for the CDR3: TGCGCCAGCAGCTTGGCCGTATTGTCCTCGAACACTGAAGCTTTCTTT.

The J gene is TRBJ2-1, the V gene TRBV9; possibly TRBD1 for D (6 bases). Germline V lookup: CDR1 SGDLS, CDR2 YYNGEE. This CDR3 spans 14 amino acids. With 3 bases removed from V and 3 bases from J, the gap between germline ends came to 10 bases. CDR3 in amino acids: CASSARTDYNEQFF. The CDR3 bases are TGTGCCAGCAGCGCCCGGACAGACTACAATGAGCAGTTCTTC.

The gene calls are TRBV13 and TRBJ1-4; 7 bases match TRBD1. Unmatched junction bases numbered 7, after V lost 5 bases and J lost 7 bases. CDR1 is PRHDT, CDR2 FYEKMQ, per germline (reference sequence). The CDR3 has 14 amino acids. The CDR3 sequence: CASSLRQGIEKLFF. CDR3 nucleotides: TGTGCCAGCAGCCTTCGACAGGGAATTGAAAAACTGTTTTTT.

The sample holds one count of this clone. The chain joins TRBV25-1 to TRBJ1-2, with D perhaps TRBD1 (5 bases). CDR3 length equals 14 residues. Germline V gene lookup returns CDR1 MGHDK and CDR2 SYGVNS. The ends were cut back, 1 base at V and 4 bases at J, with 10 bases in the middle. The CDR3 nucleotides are TGTGCCAGCAGTGAATCGATAGGGGCCTATGGCTACACCTTC. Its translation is CASSESIGAYGYTF.

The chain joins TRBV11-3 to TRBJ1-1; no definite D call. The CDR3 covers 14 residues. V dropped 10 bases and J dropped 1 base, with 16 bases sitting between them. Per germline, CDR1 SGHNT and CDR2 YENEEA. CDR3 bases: TGTGCCACCAACCCCGGGTCGGCGAACACTGAAGCTTTCTTT. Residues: CATNPGSANTEAFF.

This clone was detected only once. CDR3 coding DNA: TGTGCCAGCAGTTACAAGGGGGACGAGCAGTACTTC. Protein product: CASSYKGDEQYF. V is TRBV6-5 and J is TRBJ2-7; D is perhaps TRBD1 (6 bases). Between the trimmed V and J ends, which lost 2 bases and 5 bases, there was a span of 7 bases. From germline, CDR1 is MNHEY and CDR2 SVGAGI. The CDR3 has 12 residues.

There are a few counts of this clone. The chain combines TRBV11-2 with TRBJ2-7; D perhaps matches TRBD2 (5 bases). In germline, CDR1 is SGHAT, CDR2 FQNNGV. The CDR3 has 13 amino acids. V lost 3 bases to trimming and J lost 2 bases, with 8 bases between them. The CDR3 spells CASSLEVTYEQYF. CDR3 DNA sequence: TGTGCCAGCAGCTTGGAGGTTACCTACGAGCAGTACTTC.

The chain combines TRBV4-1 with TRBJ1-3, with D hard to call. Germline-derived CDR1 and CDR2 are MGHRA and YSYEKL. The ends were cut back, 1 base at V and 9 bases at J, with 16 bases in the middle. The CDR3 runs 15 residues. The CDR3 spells CASSQVPTQASTIYF. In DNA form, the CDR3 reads TGCGCCAGCAGCCAAGTCCCCACTCAGGCAAGCACCATATATTTT.

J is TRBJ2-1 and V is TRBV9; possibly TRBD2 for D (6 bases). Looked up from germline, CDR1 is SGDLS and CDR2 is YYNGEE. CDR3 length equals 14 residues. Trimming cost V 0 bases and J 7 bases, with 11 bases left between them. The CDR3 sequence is CASSVDWRENEQFF. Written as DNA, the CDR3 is TGTGCCAGCAGCGTAGATTGGCGGGAAAATGAGCAGTTCTTC.

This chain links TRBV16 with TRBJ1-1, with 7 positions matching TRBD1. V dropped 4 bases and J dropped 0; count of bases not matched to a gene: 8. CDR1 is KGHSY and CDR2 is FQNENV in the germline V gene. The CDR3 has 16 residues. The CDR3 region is CASSPTPTGLNTEAFF. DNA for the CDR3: TGTGCCAGCAGCCCGACTCCGACAGGGCTGAACACTGAAGCTTTCTTT.

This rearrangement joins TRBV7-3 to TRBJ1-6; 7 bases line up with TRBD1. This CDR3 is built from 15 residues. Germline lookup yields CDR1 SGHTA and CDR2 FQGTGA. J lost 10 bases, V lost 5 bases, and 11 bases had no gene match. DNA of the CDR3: TGTGCCAGCAGCCCAACAGGGGTGCCTTACTCACCCCTCCACTTT. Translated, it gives CASSPTGVPYSPLHF.

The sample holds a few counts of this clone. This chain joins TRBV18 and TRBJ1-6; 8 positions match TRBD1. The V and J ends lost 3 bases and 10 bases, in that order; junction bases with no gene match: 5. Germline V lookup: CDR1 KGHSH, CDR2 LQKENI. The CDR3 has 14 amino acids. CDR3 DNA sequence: TGTGCCAGCTCACCGCTAGACAGGGGATCACCCCTCCACTTT. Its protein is CASSPLDRGSPLHF.

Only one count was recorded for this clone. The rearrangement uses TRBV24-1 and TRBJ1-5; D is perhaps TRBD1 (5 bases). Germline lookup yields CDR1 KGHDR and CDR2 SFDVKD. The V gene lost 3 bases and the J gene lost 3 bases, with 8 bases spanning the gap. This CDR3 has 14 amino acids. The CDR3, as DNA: TGTGCCACCAGTGATAACAGGTCCAATCAGCCCCAGCATTTT. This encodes CATSDNRSNQPQHF.

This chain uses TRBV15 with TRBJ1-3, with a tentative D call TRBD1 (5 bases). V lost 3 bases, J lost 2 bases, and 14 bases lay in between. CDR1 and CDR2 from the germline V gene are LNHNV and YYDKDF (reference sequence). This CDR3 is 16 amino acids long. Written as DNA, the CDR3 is TGTGCCACCAGCAGGGAACAGGATTCGGCTGGAAACACCATATATTTT. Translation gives CATSREQDSAGNTIYF.

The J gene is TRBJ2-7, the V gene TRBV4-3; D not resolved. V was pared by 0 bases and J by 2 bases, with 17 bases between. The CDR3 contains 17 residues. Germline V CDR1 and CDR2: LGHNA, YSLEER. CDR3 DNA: TGCGCCAGCAGCCAAGATAGAGGAGTTGACGTGACCTACGAGCAGTACTTC. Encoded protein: CASSQDRGVDVTYEQYF.

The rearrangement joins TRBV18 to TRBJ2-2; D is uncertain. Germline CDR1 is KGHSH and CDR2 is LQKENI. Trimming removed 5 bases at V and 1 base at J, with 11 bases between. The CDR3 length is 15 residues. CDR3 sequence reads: CASSEVSRNTGELFF. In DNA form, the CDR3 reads TGTGCCAGCTCAGAGGTCTCCCGGAACACCGGGGAGCTGTTTTTT.

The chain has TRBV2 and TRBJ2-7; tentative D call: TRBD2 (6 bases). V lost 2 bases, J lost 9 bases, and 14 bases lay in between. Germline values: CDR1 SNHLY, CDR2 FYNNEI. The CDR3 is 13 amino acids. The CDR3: CASSETPQGGQYF. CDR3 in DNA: TGTGCCAGCAGTGAAACCCCGCAGGGAGGGCAGTACTTC.

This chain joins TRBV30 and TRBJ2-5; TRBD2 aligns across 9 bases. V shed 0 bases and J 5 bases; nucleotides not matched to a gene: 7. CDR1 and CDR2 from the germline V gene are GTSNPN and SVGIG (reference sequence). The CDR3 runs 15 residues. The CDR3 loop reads CAWSVSLAGRETQYF. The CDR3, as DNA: TGTGCCTGGAGTGTCTCGCTAGCGGGACGGGAGACCCAGTACTTC.

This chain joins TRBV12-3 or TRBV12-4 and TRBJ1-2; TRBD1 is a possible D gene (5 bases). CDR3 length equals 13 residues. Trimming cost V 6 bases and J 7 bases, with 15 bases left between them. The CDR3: CASRLTQAGGYTF. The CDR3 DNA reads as TGTGCCAGCAGGTTGACACAGGCAGGTGGCTACACCTTC.

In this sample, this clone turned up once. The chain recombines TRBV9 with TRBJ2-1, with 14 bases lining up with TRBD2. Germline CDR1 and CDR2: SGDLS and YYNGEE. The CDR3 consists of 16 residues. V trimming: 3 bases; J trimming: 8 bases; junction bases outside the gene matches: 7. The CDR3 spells CASSEGTSGSFDEQFF. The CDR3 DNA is TGTGCCAGCAGCGAGGGGACTAGCGGGAGTTTTGATGAGCAGTTCTTC.

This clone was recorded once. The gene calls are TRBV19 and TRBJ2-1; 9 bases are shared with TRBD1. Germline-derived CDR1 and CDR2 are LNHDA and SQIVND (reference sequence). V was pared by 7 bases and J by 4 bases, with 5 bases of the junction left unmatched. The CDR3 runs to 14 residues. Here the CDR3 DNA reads TGTGCCAGTATCCTAGGACAGGGGTACAATGAGCAGTTCTTC. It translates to CASILGQGYNEQFF.

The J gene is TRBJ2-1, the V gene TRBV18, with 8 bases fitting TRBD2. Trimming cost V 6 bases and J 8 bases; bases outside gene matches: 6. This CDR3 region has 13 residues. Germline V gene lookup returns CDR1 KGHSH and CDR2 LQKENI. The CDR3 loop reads CASSRGGPDEQFF. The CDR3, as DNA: TGTGCCAGCTCCCGGGGGGGCCCTGATGAGCAGTTCTTC.

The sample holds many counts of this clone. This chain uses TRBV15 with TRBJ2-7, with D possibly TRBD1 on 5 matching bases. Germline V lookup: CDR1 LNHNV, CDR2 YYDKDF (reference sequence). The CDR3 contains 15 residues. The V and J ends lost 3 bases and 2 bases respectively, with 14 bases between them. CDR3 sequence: CATSSPGQKAYEQYF. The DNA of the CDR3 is TGTGCCACCAGCAGCCCCGGACAAAAAGCCTACGAGCAGTACTTC.